The 27 T cell receptor beta chains listed next were all sequenced from one sample in a study of T cell repertoires in cytomegalovirus infection. Their specific antigens are unknown. Each CDR3 protein is one row after TCRdb ran MiXCR on the reads. Seen here are 900,000 to 950,000 distinct CDR3 sequences, around 32% observed once, and the top ten hold roughly 13%. Sequences were derived from cultured CD8+ T cells from PBMCs, sampled from culture after CMV antigen stimulation. Receptors were obtained from a human donor in good health (CMV status not recorded). Some clones in this sample may be carry-over from other donors' samples.

This clonotype was recorded a few times. This chain links TRBV11-2 with TRBJ2-7; D not certain. The CDR3 has 13 residues. Trimming cost V 1 base and J 2 bases, with 6 bases left between them. CDR1 and CDR2 from the germline V gene are SGHAT and FQNNGV. CDR3 loop: CASSLAPAYEQYV. The DNA of the CDR3 is TGTGCCAGCAGCTTAGCCCCGGCCTACGAGCAGTACGTC.

The chain combines TRBV27 with TRBJ1-1, with D possibly being TRBD1 (5 bases). CDR1 is MNHEY and CDR2 is SMNVEV in the germline V gene (reference sequence). The CDR3 has 15 residues. The V gene lost 2 bases and the J gene lost 2 bases, with 12 bases spanning the gap. The DNA for the CDR3 is TGTGCCAGCAGTTTAAGAGCAGGGTATAACACTGAAGCTTTCTTT. This encodes CASSLRAGYNTEAFF.

The CDR3, as DNA: TGTGCCATCAGTGAGTCGACAGGGGGCCATGAGCAGTTCTTC. Translated: CAISESTGGHEQFF. The chain employs TRBV10-3 and TRBJ2-1; 10 bases match TRBD1. The CDR3 is made up of 14 amino acids. Germline V lookup: CDR1 ENHRY, CDR2 SYGVKD. Losses at the gene ends were 0 bases for V and 8 bases for J; bases not matched to a gene: 1.

This chain links TRBV6-1 with TRBJ2-7; D call uncertain. Germline loops: CDR1 MNHNS, CDR2 SASEGT. V was cut by 2 bases and J by 5 bases, with 13 bases left in between. There are 14 residues in the CDR3. The CDR3 nucleotides read TGTGCCAGCAGTGAAAAGGGAATGAGGAACGAGCAGTACTTC. Translated, it gives CASSEKGMRNEQYF.

The CDR3 spells CASSPGLAGGSTGELFF. The DNA of the CDR3 is TGTGCCAGCAGCCCCGGACTAGCGGGGGGGAGCACCGGGGAGCTGTTTTTT. The chain combines TRBV7-9 with TRBJ2-2; 15 nucleotides match TRBD2. With V trimmed by 5 bases and J by 4 bases, 5 bases remained unmatched. The CDR3 length is 17 residues. The germline V gene has CDR1 SEHNR and CDR2 FQNEAQ (reference sequence).

Concerning this clonotype: This could be a read error, since a much larger clone is one nucleotide away. The V and J genes are TRBV7-3 and TRBJ1-2; tentatively, D is TRBD1 (5 bases). Germline loops: CDR1 SGHTA, CDR2 FQGTGA. The CDR3 sequence is 16 residues long. The CDR3 DNA reads as TGTGCCAACAGCGATAACCCCCAGACAGAGAACTATGGCTACACCTTC. Translated, it gives CANSDNPQTENYGYTF.

The chain recombines TRBV20-1 with TRBJ2-1, with a possible D match to TRBD1 (6 bases). There are 17 residues in the CDR3. The V end lost 1 base, the J end lost 4 bases, and 20 bases lay between the germline ends. Germline lookup yields CDR1 DFQATT and CDR2 SNEGSKA (reference sequence). The CDR3 nucleotides read TGCAGTGCTAGAGCTTTCATTGGACAGAAAACTTACAATGAGCAGTTCTTC. It yields the protein CSARAFIGQKTYNEQFF.

The chain combines TRBV3-1 with TRBJ2-7; D is uncertain. CDR1 is LGHDT and CDR2 is YNNKEL in the germline V gene (reference sequence). The CDR3 is 14 residues long. Trimming removed 1 base at V and 3 bases at J, with 10 bases between. In nucleotides, the CDR3 is TGTGCCAGCAGCCAAGGGCCCGGATTCTACGAGCAGTACTTC. The encoded protein is CASSQGPGFYEQYF.

This rearrangement joins TRBV9 to TRBJ1-1; TRBD1 agrees at 8 bases. This CDR3 is 17 amino acids long. V lost 5 bases to trimming and J lost 0 bases; unmatched junction nucleotides: 12. The germline gives CDR1 SGDLS, CDR2 YYNGEE. CDR3 nucleotides: TGTGCCAGCAGGAGTCGAACAGGGGGGTATGTGAACACTGAAGCTTTCTTT. Translation: CASRSRTGGYVNTEAFF.

This chain connects TRBV27 to TRBJ2-1, with D possibly TRBD1 on 6 matching bases. This CDR3 has 14 residues. The V and J ends lost 7 bases and 4 bases respectively, with 14 bases between them. Germline-derived CDR1 and CDR2 are MNHEY and SMNVEV (reference sequence). CDR3 bases: TGTGCCAGCACCGCCGGGACAACTTACAATGAGCAGTTCTTC. Amino acid sequence: CASTAGTTYNEQFF.

A word on this clonotype: A junction end diverges from the germline sequence, so it may reflect a read error. The J gene is TRBJ2-3, the V gene TRBV4-2, with 12 bases identical to TRBD2. In germline, CDR1 is LGHNA, CDR2 YNFKEQ. This CDR3 spans 16 amino acids. The CDR3 here is CAGSQASGGGTDTQYF. The CDR3 coding sequence is TGTGCCGGCAGCCAAGCTAGCGGGGGGGGCACAGATACGCAGTATTTT.

The V call is TRBV3-1, the J call TRBJ1-2, with 8 bases aligning to TRBD1. In germline, CDR1 is LGHDT, CDR2 YNNKEL (reference sequence). V shed 7 bases, J shed 5 bases, and the junction held 15 bases outside the gene matches. The CDR3 contains 16 residues. The CDR3 bases are TGTGCCAGCACCACAGGGGGGGTTCCCGATTTATATGGCTACACCTTC. Translation: CASTTGGVPDLYGYTF.

The gene calls are TRBV10-3 and TRBJ1-1; 7 bases match TRBD1. The ends lost 2 bases at V and 0 bases at J; junction bases unmatched: 6. In germline, CDR1 is ENHRY, CDR2 SYGVKD. This CDR3 is 16 amino acids long. CDR3 DNA sequence: TGTGCCATCAGTGAGACAGGGGATTACATGAACACTGAAGCTTTCTTT. As protein: CAISETGDYMNTEAFF.

The chain joins TRBV6-2 or TRBV6-3 to TRBJ2-4, with unresolved D. CDR3 size: 15 residues. The germline CDR1 and CDR2 sequences are MNHEY and SVGEGT. Trimming shortened V by 2 bases and J by 3 bases, and 11 bases separated the two germline ends. The CDR3 region is CASSYAPGDKNIQYF. For the CDR3, the DNA is TGTGCCAGCAGTTACGCTCCGGGCGACAAAAACATTCAGTACTTC.

As concerns this clonotype: This clone may be a read error of a much larger clone one base away. The rearrangement links TRBV7-6 to TRBJ2-5, with 7 bases aligning to TRBD1. Looked up from germline, CDR1 is SGHVS and CDR2 is FNYEAQ. Losses at the gene ends were 5 bases for V and 11 bases for J; bases not matched to a gene: 5. This CDR3 has 11 residues. Here the CDR3 reads CASSLQGVQYF. CDR3 nucleotides: TGTGCCAGCAGCCTCCAGGGGGTTCAGTACTTC.

This chain uses TRBV5-4 with TRBJ2-1; possibly TRBD2 for D (6 bases). The CDR3 runs 14 residues. V lost 6 bases to trimming and J lost 4 bases, with 14 bases between them. Germline values: CDR1 SGHNT, CDR2 YYREEE (reference sequence). The CDR3 protein is CASKEGGDYNEQFF. CDR3 in DNA: TGTGCCAGCAAGGAGGGAGGAGATTACAATGAGCAGTTCTTC. The entire variable domain, with the rest obtained from reference TRBV5-4 and TRBJ2-1, is as follows: ETGVTQSPTHLIKTRGQQVTLRCSSQSGHNTVSWYQQALGQGPQFIFQYYREEENGRGNFPPRFSGLQFPNYSSELNVNALELDDSALYLCASKEGGDYNEQFFGPGTRLTVL.

This rearrangement joins TRBV5-6 to TRBJ2-1, with 10 bases aligning to TRBD1. The germline V gene has CDR1 SGHDT and CDR2 YYEEEE. V lost 4 bases to trimming and J lost 2 bases; unmatched junction nucleotides: 9. The length of the CDR3 is 17 residues. The chain's CDR3 is CASSPRQTGGAYNEQFF. CDR3 bases: TGTGCCAGCAGCCCACGGCAGACAGGGGGCGCCTACAATGAGCAGTTCTTC. The full variable domain, rest sourced from reference TRBV5-6 and TRBJ2-1, is DAGVTQSPTHLIKTRGQQVTLRCSPKSGHDTVSWYQQALGQGPQFIFQYYEEEERQRGNFPDRFSGHQFPNYSSELNVNALLLGDSALYLCASSPRQTGGAYNEQFFGPGTRLTVL.

The V gene is TRBV19, the J gene TRBJ1-2; possible D gene TRBD1, 5 bases. Trimming pared 5 bases from V and 4 bases from J, leaving 14 bases between. CDR1 is LNHDA and CDR2 is SQIVND in the germline V gene (reference sequence). The CDR3 covers 14 residues. CDR3 in DNA: TGTGCCAGTAGTTACGGGGCGCAGGGCTATGGCTACACCTTC. It translates to CASSYGAQGYGYTF.

This clonotype was counted between two and nine times. The V gene is TRBV11-3, the J gene TRBJ2-3; D tentatively fits TRBD1 or TRBD2 (5 bases each). This CDR3 region has 14 residues. Per the germline V gene, CDR1 is SGHNT and CDR2 is YENEEA. The ends were cut back, 3 bases at V and 10 bases at J, with 17 bases in the middle. The CDR3 loop reads CASSLLATTGPQYF. The DNA for the CDR3 is TGTGCCAGCAGCTTGCTAGCCACCACAGGTCCGCAGTATTTT.

In this sample, this clonotype turned up many times. This chain connects TRBV25-1 to TRBJ1-4, with D possibly TRBD1 on 5 matching bases. The CDR3 has 14 amino acids. The germline CDR1 and CDR2 sequences are MGHDK and SYGVNS. Trimming took off 7 bases at V and 5 bases at J, with 14 bases between the two ends. DNA of the CDR3: TGTGCCAGCACCACAACGGGGCTGAATGAAAAACTGTTTTTT. Protein: CASTTTGLNEKLFF. The variable domain in full, with the rest retrieved from reference TRBV25-1 and TRBJ1-4, is EADIYQTPRYLVIGTGKKITLECSQTMGHDKMYWYQQDPGMELHLIHYSYGVNSTEKGDLSSESTVSRIRTEHFPLTLESARPSHTSQYLCASTTTGLNEKLFFGSGTQLSVL.

This clonotype was detected many times. V is TRBV5-4 and J is TRBJ1-2; TRBD1 matches 7 bases. This CDR3 contains 13 residues. V dropped 4 bases and J dropped 4; count of bases not matched to a gene: 4. Germline lookup yields CDR1 SGHNT and CDR2 YYREEE (reference sequence). The CDR3 DNA reads TGTGCCAGCAGCCCAGACAGGGCCTATGGCTACACCTTC. It is translated as CASSPDRAYGYTF.

The CDR3 loop is CASSEARVFSYEQYV. The CDR3 DNA is TGTGCCAGCAGTGAAGCTCGGGTCTTCTCCTACGAGCAGTACGTC. The genes are TRBV2 and TRBJ2-7; D not certain. This CDR3 is 15 amino acids long. V was clipped by 0 bases and J by 0 bases, with 9 bases between them. The germline gives CDR1 SNHLY, CDR2 FYNNEI.

This clonotype appeared many times. The chain is built from TRBV6-5 and TRBJ1-6; 7 bases line up with TRBD1. This CDR3 is built from 17 residues. Trimming took 0 bases from V and 0 from J; bases not matched to a gene: 2. Looked up from germline, CDR1 is MNHEY and CDR2 is SVGAGI. CDR3 in amino acids: CASSYSTGSSYNSPLHF. CDR3 sequence (DNA): TGTGCCAGCAGTTACTCGACAGGGAGCTCCTATAATTCACCCCTCCACTTT.

This clonotype was recorded a few times. V and J are TRBV6-5 and TRBJ2-7; possibly TRBD1 for D (5 bases). In germline, CDR1 is MNHEY, CDR2 SVGAGI. This CDR3 spans 13 amino acids. The V end was cut by 5 bases, the J end by 4 bases, with 12 bases between. CDR3 loop: CASSQGAGYEQYV. CDR3 sequence (DNA): TGTGCCAGCAGTCAAGGAGCAGGGTACGAGCAGTACGTC.

V gene TRBV7-9 combines with J gene TRBJ1-6; 9 bases are a match to TRBD1. The CDR3 totals 16 residues. V lost 1 base and J lost 7; bases outside the gene matches: 5. From germline, CDR1 is SEHNR and CDR2 FQNEAQ (reference sequence). CDR3 nucleotides: TGTGCCAGCAGCTTAGTTGGGACAGGGAGAAATTCACCCCTCCACTTT. This codes for CASSLVGTGRNSPLHF.

The gene calls are TRBV7-8 and TRBJ2-7; D gene uncertain. The length of the CDR3 is 15 residues. Trimming stripped 2 bases from V and 0 bases from J, with 11 bases between. CDR1 is SGHVS and CDR2 is FQNEAQ in the germline V gene. The CDR3 loop is CASSLMTQASYEQYF. The CDR3 coding sequence is TGTGCCAGCAGCTTAATGACTCAAGCCTCCTACGAGCAGTACTTC.

This clonotype was seen a handful of times. V and J are TRBV7-6 and TRBJ2-7; D is possibly TRBD1 (5 bases). CDR3 size: 14 residues. V was clipped by 3 bases and J by 4 bases, with 13 bases between them. Germline V gene data show CDR1 as SGHVS and CDR2 as FNYEAQ. The CDR3 DNA follows: TGTGCCAGCAGCTTGGGGCCGCTTGTATACGAGCAGTACGTC. Its protein product is CASSLGPLVYEQYV.